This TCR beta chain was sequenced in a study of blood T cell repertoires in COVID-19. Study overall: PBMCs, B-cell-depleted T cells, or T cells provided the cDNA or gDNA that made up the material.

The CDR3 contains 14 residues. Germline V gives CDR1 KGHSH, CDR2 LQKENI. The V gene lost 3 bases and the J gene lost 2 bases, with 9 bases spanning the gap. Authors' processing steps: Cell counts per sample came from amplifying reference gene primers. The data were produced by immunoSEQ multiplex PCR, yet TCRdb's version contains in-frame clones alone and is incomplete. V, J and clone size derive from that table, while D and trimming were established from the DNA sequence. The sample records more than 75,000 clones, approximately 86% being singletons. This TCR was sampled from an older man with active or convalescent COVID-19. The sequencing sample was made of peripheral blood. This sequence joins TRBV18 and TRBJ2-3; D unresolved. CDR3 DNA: TGTGCCAGCTCACCTGGGCAGAACACAGATACGCAGTATTTT. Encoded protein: CASSPGQNTDTQYF.